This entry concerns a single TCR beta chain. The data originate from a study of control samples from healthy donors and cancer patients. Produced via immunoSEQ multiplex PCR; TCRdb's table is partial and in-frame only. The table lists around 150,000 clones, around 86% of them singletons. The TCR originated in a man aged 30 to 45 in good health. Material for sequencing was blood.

The CDR3 DNA is TGTGCCAGCAGCCCAACCGGTCTCAATCAGCCCCAGCATTTT. Amino acid sequence: CASSPTGLNQPQHF. This rearrangement joins TRBV7-2 to TRBJ1-5; D remains ambiguous. Between the trimmed V and J ends, which lost 5 bases and 3 bases, there was a span of 11 bases. The CDR3 runs 14 residues. The germline V gene has CDR1 SGHTA and CDR2 FQGNSA.